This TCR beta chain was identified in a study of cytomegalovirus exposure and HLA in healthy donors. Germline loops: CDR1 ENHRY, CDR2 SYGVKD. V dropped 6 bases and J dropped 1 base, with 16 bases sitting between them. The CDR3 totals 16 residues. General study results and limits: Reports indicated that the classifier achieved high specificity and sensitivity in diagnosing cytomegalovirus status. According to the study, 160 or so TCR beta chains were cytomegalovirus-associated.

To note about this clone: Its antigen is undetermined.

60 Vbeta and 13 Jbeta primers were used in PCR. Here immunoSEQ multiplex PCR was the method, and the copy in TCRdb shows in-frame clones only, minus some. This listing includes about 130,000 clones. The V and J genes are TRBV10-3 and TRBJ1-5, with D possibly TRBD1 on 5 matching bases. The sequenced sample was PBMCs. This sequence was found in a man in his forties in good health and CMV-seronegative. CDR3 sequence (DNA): TGTGCCATCAGCGATGGGGCAGGGAGGAGCAATCAGCCCCAGCATTTT. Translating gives CAISDGAGRSNQPQHF.